This T cell receptor beta chain was captured by sequencing in a study of tumor and adjacent non-tumor tissue in lung cancer. As for the study in general: Histology: about 13 adenocarcinoma, a couple of squamous cell carcinoma, 1 small cell lung cancer. On average, productive TCRbeta reads reached about 4.17 million per sample.

No cell sorting was done before RNA was extracted from the tissue. More than 3 cm separated this lung sample from the edge of the tumor. Newly diagnosed lung cancer patients had thoracic surgery in China, August–November 2014, without prior chemotherapy. Whole-study results and caveats: Higher tumor TCR diversity was associated with shorter survival.

The germline V gene encodes CDR1 MNHNS and CDR2 SASEGT. The CDR3 is made up of 14 amino acids. This clonotype was found a few times. Antigen unknown. Since a much larger clone is just one base distant, this may be a read error. The library came from three nested PCR rounds adapted from ARM-PCR protocols. MiXCR was run by TCRdb on the multiplex PCR reads, yielding one entry per CDR3 protein. The sample records some 100,000 distinct CDR3 sequences, about 61% being singletons. The rearrangement uses TRBV6-1 and TRBJ1-2, with D perhaps matching TRBD1 (5 bases). This receptor was taken from a man between 60 and 75 years old with non-small cell lung cancer. The sequenced sample consisted of distant non-tumor lung tissue. CDR3 in amino acids: CVSSNLGLLYGYTF. The CDR3 DNA reads as TGTGTCAGCAGTAATTTGGGACTGCTCTATGGCTACACCTTC.